This TCR beta chain derives from a study of TIL therapy for anti-PD-1-resistant metastatic lung cancer. Time point specified: pre-treatment sample, taken before nivolumab and TIL therapy. The immunoSEQ assay was v3. Each library reached some 2 million read pairs, or roughly 4.5-6.5 million at deep level. The repertoire was sequenced with immunoSEQ multiplex PCR; TCRdb's copy has only in-frame clones and lacks some. The profile shows some 16,000 clones, less than 80% of them singletons. V was clipped by 1 base and J by 3 bases; unmatched bases: 3. Germline CDR1 reads LGHNA; CDR2 reads YSLEER. The CDR3 has 16 residues.

This sample comprised blood, obtained at baseline. V and J are TRBV4-3 and TRBJ2-2, with 9 bases that match TRBD1. The receptor's source is a person between 25 and 80 years old with non-small cell lung cancer. The CDR3 nucleotides read TGCGCCAGCAGCCAAGCTGGACAGGGGTACACCGGGGAGCTGTTTTTT. Translation gives CASSQAGQGYTGELFF.